The 19 T cell receptor beta chains reported below all come from one sample, sequenced in a study of vaccination effects on CD4 cells after COVID-19. Isolation of CD4+ T cells took place after more than 9 days of culture. Every participant took two doses of the BNT162b2 or mRNA-1273 vaccine. The method was immunoSEQ multiplex PCR; TCRdb's version includes in-frame clones alone and lacks a portion of them. Of some 66,000 clones in the sample, less than 85% are singletons; the top ten hold 2% to 3%. These TCRs' antigens remain unknown. This material consisted of CD4+ T cells from PBMCs cultured without peptide, taken after COVID-19 vaccination. These receptors were obtained from a human donor who received a COVID-19 vaccine.

This clone has a handful of counts. The chain combines TRBV4-1 with TRBJ1-4, with TRBD1 identical over 7 bases. CDR3 length equals 15 residues. Germline V lookup: CDR1 MGHRA, CDR2 YSYEKL. V lost 6 bases, J lost 8 bases, and 12 bases stayed unmatched. Here the CDR3 DNA reads TGCGCCAGCAGACGCACAGGGGATCGAAGAGAAAAACTGTTTTTT. Translating it yields CASRRTGDRREKLFF.

The rearrangement links TRBV14 to TRBJ2-4; perhaps TRBD1 as D (6 bases). Between the trimmed V and J ends, which lost 0 bases and 1 base, there was a span of 13 bases. This CDR3 contains 17 residues. Germline V gene sequence: CDR1 SGHDN, CDR2 FVKESK. CDR3 loop: CASSQEGQGLAKNIQYF. The DNA for the CDR3 is TGTGCCAGCAGCCAAGAGGGGCAGGGGTTGGCCAAAAACATTCAGTACTTC.

This clone was counted only a few times. V is TRBV4-1 and J is TRBJ2-7; D gene ambiguous. V lost 0 bases and J 3 bases, leaving 9 bases between the germline ends. The germline gives CDR1 MGHRA, CDR2 YSYEKL. This CDR3 has 14 residues. CDR3 protein: CASSQDRANYEQYV. CDR3 nucleotides: TGCGCCAGCAGCCAAGATAGGGCAAACTACGAGCAGTACGTC.

A note on this clone: Other DNA sequences of this sample code for an identical CDR3. This chain connects TRBV5-1 to TRBJ2-5; D is unresolved. The germline V and J ends were trimmed by 0 bases and 4 bases, with 4 bases remaining between them. This CDR3 comprises 12 residues. The germline V gene encodes CDR1 SGHRS and CDR2 YFSETQ. CDR3 sequence reads: CASSLAGETQYF. The CDR3, as DNA: TGCGCCAGCAGCTTGGCCGGAGAGACCCAGTACTTC. Supplemented by reference TRBV5-1 and TRBJ2-5, the full variable domain reads KAGVTQTPRYLIKTRGQQVTLSCSPISGHRSVSWYQQTPGQGLQFLFEYFSETQRNKGNFPGRFSGRQFSNSRSEMNVSTLELGDSALYLCASSLAGETQYFGPGTRLLVL.

V usage is TRBV6-5 and J usage is TRBJ2-1; 11 bases line up with TRBD2. The CDR3 contains 15 residues. Germline V gives CDR1 MNHEY, CDR2 SVGAGI. V was pared by 7 bases and J by 7 bases, with 9 bases of the junction left unmatched. The CDR3 DNA reads as TGTGCCAGCAATCTAGCGGGGGGTCTGAGGAATGAGCAGTTCTTC. Protein sequence: CASNLAGGLRNEQFF.

The rearrangement links TRBV6-2 or TRBV6-3 to TRBJ2-5; D gene ambiguous. Germline V gene sequence: CDR1 MNHEY, CDR2 SVGEGT. The CDR3 sequence is 14 residues long. V shed 2 bases and J shed 2 bases, with 9 bases lying between them. This CDR3 reads CASSYRARQETQYF. The CDR3 DNA reads as TGTGCCAGCAGTTACAGGGCCAGACAAGAGACCCAGTACTTC.

This chain connects TRBV3-1 (or the pseudogene TRBV3-2) to TRBJ1-2; D gene uncertain. V shed 4 bases and J shed 7 bases, with 16 bases lying between them. CDR1 and CDR2 from the germline V gene are LGHDT and YNNKEL (reference sequence). The CDR3 runs to 14 residues. The CDR3 loop is CASSPSRLVRGYTF. Written as DNA, the CDR3 is TGTGCCAGCAGCCCCTCCCGTCTGGTACGTGGCTACACCTTC.

The rearrangement joins TRBV28 to TRBJ1-1; 7 bases agree with TRBD1. Trimming at V came to 4 bases and at J to 0 bases, leaving 2 bases not matched to a gene. The CDR3 is 14 amino acids. Germline values: CDR1 MDHEN, CDR2 SYDVKM. CDR3 sequence reads: CASSSGTVNTEAFF. CDR3 DNA: TGTGCCAGCAGTTCTGGGACAGTGAACACTGAAGCTTTCTTT.

The chain employs TRBV19 and TRBJ1-5; D is unclear. The length of the CDR3 is 14 residues. Germline V CDR1 and CDR2: LNHDA, SQIVND (reference sequence). V dropped 5 bases and J dropped 0 bases, with 8 bases sitting between them. CDR3: CASSGLLSNQPQHF. In nucleotides, the CDR3 is TGTGCCAGTAGTGGACTTCTTAGCAATCAGCCCCAGCATTTT.

The chain couples TRBV18 to TRBJ1-2; D gene unclear. CDR1 is KGHSH, CDR2 LQKENI, per germline. The CDR3 covers 13 residues. V was trimmed by 1 base and J by 7 bases, leaving 10 bases between them. In DNA form, the CDR3 reads TGTGCCAGCTCACCACTTGAACGGGTTGGCTACACCTTC. Translation: CASSPLERVGYTF.

The V call is TRBV18, the J call TRBJ2-7; the D gene could be TRBD1 or TRBD2 (5 bases each). V shed 6 bases and J shed 0 bases, with 18 bases lying between them. Germline V gives CDR1 KGHSH, CDR2 LQKENI. This CDR3 is 16 amino acids long. CDR3 protein: CASSRLGTGSSYEQYV. The CDR3 DNA is TGTGCCAGCTCCCGACTCGGGACGGGGAGCTCCTACGAGCAGTACGTC.

The chain joins TRBV6-4 to TRBJ2-2, with TRBD1 matching 9 bases. The CDR3 sequence is 15 residues long. The germline gives CDR1 MRHNA, CDR2 SNTAGT. Unmatched junction bases numbered 8, after V lost 7 bases and J lost 5 bases. CDR3 sequence reads: CASTPTGGGTGELFF. DNA for the CDR3: TGTGCCAGCACTCCAACAGGGGGCGGAACCGGGGAGCTGTTTTTT.

The chain has TRBV3-1 (or the pseudogene TRBV3-2) and TRBJ2-2, with D possibly TRBD1 on 6 matching bases. V lost 4 bases, J lost 9 bases, and 18 bases lay in between. Germline V gene lookup returns CDR1 LGHDT and CDR2 YNNKEL (reference sequence). The CDR3 length is 15 residues. DNA of the CDR3: TGTGCCAGCAGCCTTGGGGACACAAATGCACGGGAGCTGTTTTTT. This translates into CASSLGDTNARELFF.

The genes are TRBV19 and TRBJ1-4, with D possibly matching TRBD1 (5 bases). The V and J ends lost 5 bases and 2 bases respectively, with 18 bases between them. The CDR3 is made up of 17 amino acids. Per the germline V gene, CDR1 is LNHDA and CDR2 is SQIVND (reference sequence). Here the CDR3 DNA reads TGTGCCAGTAGTTCCCTCCCGATTTGGGGCACTAATGAAAAACTGTTTTTT. Its translation: CASSSLPIWGTNEKLFF.

The table lists this clone with a count of one. The V call is TRBV29-1, the J call TRBJ1-2; the match to TRBD1 covers 8 bases. V gave up 6 bases and J gave up 8 bases; unmatched junction bases: 8. The germline CDR1 and CDR2 sequences are SQVTM and ANQGSEA. The CDR3 is made up of 12 amino acids. CDR3 sequence (DNA): TGCAGCGTCGCCCGGGACAGGTGGGGCTACACCTTC. Amino acids: CSVARDRWGYTF.

There are a few counts of this clone. The chain combines TRBV4-1 with TRBJ1-2, with D possibly matching TRBD1 (5 bases). This CDR3 has 15 amino acids. Germline loops: CDR1 MGHRA, CDR2 YSYEKL. Deletions cut 1 base from V and 4 bases from J, with 13 bases between. The CDR3 reads CASSQGRGAGYGYTF. Here the CDR3 DNA reads TGCGCCAGCAGCCAAGGGAGGGGCGCAGGCTATGGCTACACCTTC.

This chain joins TRBV25-1 and TRBJ2-2; D tentatively reads TRBD1 or TRBD2 (5 bases each). Per the germline V gene, CDR1 is MGHDK and CDR2 is SYGVNS. Trimming cost V 3 bases and J 6 bases, with 11 bases left between them. CDR3 length equals 14 residues. The CDR3 sequence: CASSEGPFAGELFF. The CDR3 nucleotides read TGTGCCAGCAGTGAGGGACCGTTCGCCGGGGAGCTGTTTTTT.

The chain combines TRBV12-1 with TRBJ2-1; TRBD2 is taken as the D call from the table, unchecked against the DNA. TRBV12-1 is deemed a pseudogene. The CDR3 has 18 amino acids. CDR3 sequence: CASSFPRRGRRSHNEQFF. The CDR3 DNA sequence: TGTGCCAGCAGCTTCCCCAGGCGGGGGCGCCGGTCCCACAATGAGCAGTTCTTC.

The genes are TRBV19 and TRBJ1-3; TRBD1 agrees at 7 bases. This CDR3 has 16 residues. V trimming: 3 bases; J trimming: 7 bases; junction bases outside the gene matches: 12. Germline-derived CDR1 and CDR2 are LNHDA and SQIVND (reference sequence). The DNA for the CDR3 is TGTGCCAGTAGTATTTTCTCCGGGACAGCTATGAACACCATATATTTT. Translation gives CASSIFSGTAMNTIYF.